Below, 3 T cell receptor beta chains from the same sample are listed, as sequenced in a study of blood T cell repertoires in COVID-19. Generated by immunoSEQ multiplex PCR, the TCRdb table keeps only in-frame clones and is missing some. The sample holds about 170,000 clones, approximately 84% seen once. Sequenced material: peripheral blood. Receptor source: a woman aged 80 or older with acute or convalescent COVID-19.

The chain couples TRBV28 to TRBJ1-2, with D unresolved. This CDR3 spans 14 amino acids. Between the trimmed V and J ends, which lost 6 bases and 0 bases, there was a span of 11 bases. Per germline, CDR1 MDHEN and CDR2 SYDVKM. The CDR3, as DNA: TGTGCCAGCAGGCGGGCCGGGGCTAACTATGGCTACACCTTC. It translates to CASRRAGANYGYTF.

V usage is TRBV4-1 and J usage is TRBJ1-5; 7 bases map to TRBD1. The V and J ends lost 0 bases and 4 bases, in that order; junction bases with no gene match: 6. The germline V gene has CDR1 MGHRA and CDR2 YSYEKL. The CDR3 has 16 residues. CDR3 loop: CASSQDIRGTNQPQHF. DNA for the CDR3: TGCGCCAGCAGCCAAGATATCAGGGGGACAAATCAGCCCCAGCATTTT.

The CDR3 here is CASSQAGINYGYTF. CDR3 DNA sequence: TGTGCCAGCAGCCAAGCAGGGATTAACTATGGCTACACCTTC. The chain links TRBV16 to TRBJ1-2, with D tentatively TRBD1 (5 bases). V lost 2 bases and J lost 1, with 8 bases in between. Germline loops: CDR1 KGHSY, CDR2 FQNENV. The CDR3 is 14 residues long.